Following are 14 T cell receptor beta chains from one sample sequenced in a study of neurological immune-mediated disorders (dated by TCRdb to about 2019). To prepare the library, 5' RACE was applied. For sequencing, an Illumina HiSeq 2500 was employed. Using fastp trimming at Q25 and MiXCR clonotype assembly, TCRdb reanalyzed the public sequencing data and kept in-frame beta chains. Identical CDR3 proteins give one entry, which carries the most common genes and DNA. This sample holds about 25,000 distinct CDR3 sequences; about 3.5% were observed only once. The top ten clones comprise 7% to 8.5% of the sample. Material: PBMCs. The receptors here all came from a woman aged 25 to 39 with multiple sclerosis.

This clonotype was counted ten times or more. CDR3 sequence: CASGLASTDTQYF. DNA for the CDR3: TGTGCCAGCGGACTAGCCTCCACAGATACGCAGTATTTT. This sequence joins TRBV9 and TRBJ2-3; TRBD2 matches at 8 bases. V was pared by 7 bases and J by 2 bases, with 3 bases of the junction left unmatched. There are 13 residues in the CDR3. Germline-derived CDR1 and CDR2 are SGDLS and YYNGEE.

This clonotype showed up many times. The chain combines TRBV5-1 with TRBJ2-1, with D tentatively TRBD1 or TRBD2 (5 bases each). V shed 6 bases and J shed 8 bases, with 21 bases lying between them. The CDR3 loop spans 15 amino acids. CDR1 SGHRS and CDR2 YFSETQ come from the germline V gene. DNA for the CDR3: TGCGCCAGCACAAGTACAGGAGGTACATACGATGAGCAGTTCTTC. Residues: CASTSTGGTYDEQFF.

This clonotype was detected ten times or more. The chain is built from TRBV18 and TRBJ1-1; D is uncertain. The CDR3 is 16 amino acids. The V end was cut by 2 bases, the J end by 1 base, with 14 bases between. CDR1 is KGHSH and CDR2 is LQKENI in the germline V gene. The CDR3 bases are TGTGCCAGCTCACCAGTTCGGGGTAGTGGGAACACTGAAGCTTTCTTT. Translated: CASSPVRGSGNTEAFF.

In this sample, this clonotype turned up many times. The chain is built from TRBV12-3 or TRBV12-4 and TRBJ2-7; TRBD1 agrees at 8 bases. V was pared by 4 bases and J by 4 bases, with 9 bases of the junction left unmatched. The CDR3 is 15 residues long. The CDR3 DNA sequence: TGTGCCAGCAGTTCCCCAGGACAGGGTCGATACGAGCAGTACTTC. Translated, it gives CASSSPGQGRYEQYF.

This clonotype was recorded many times. V usage is TRBV5-1 and J usage is TRBJ2-5, with no clear D. V lost 5 bases and J 2 bases, leaving 19 bases between the germline ends. The germline CDR1 and CDR2 sequences are SGHRS and YFSETQ. This CDR3 is built from 16 residues. CDR3 nucleotides: TGCGCCAGCAGTTTGCGAAGGACGGAAAATCAAGAGACCCAGTACTTC. It yields the protein CASSLRRTENQETQYF.

Ten or more counts support this clonotype. The V gene is TRBV20-1, the J gene TRBJ1-4; 7 bases are shared with TRBD1. Germline V gives CDR1 DFQATT, CDR2 SNEGSKA (reference sequence). J lost 6 bases, V lost 6 bases, and 10 bases had no gene match. The length of the CDR3 is 14 residues. Here the CDR3 DNA reads TGCAGTGCCCCCAAAGGGGGCGCGGATGAAAAACTGTTTTTT. Its translation is CSAPKGGADEKLFF.

A remark on this clonotype: A read error may explain this, as a much larger clone is one base away. J is TRBJ2-7 and V is TRBV7-8; D not certain. The CDR3 is made up of 13 amino acids. Germline CDR1 and CDR2: SGHVS and FQNEAQ. V was clipped by 2 bases and J by 1 base, with 6 bases between them. The CDR3 is CASSLTTSYEQYF. CDR3 coding DNA: TGTGCCAGCAGCTTAACGACGTCCTACGAGCAGTACTTC.

This clonotype occurred many times. V gene TRBV5-1 combines with J gene TRBJ2-1; 9 positions agree with TRBD2. Losses at the gene ends were 4 bases for V and 10 bases for J; bases not matched to a gene: 15. CDR3 length: 16 amino acids. The germline CDR1 and CDR2 sequences are SGHRS and YFSETQ. The CDR3 spells CASSLTLAGGFGEQFF. CDR3 DNA: TGCGCCAGCAGCCTAACACTAGCGGGTGGCTTTGGCGAGCAGTTCTTC. Based on the CDR3 plus reference TRBV5-1 and TRBJ2-1, the full variable domain is KAGVTQTPRYLIKTRGQQVTLSCSPISGHRSVSWYQQTPGQGLQFLFEYFSETQRNKGNFPGRFSGRQFSNSRSEMNVSTLELGDSALYLCASSLTLAGGFGEQFFGPGTRLTVL.

This clonotype was counted ten times or more. The junction departs from germline at one end; a sequencing error may be responsible. CDR3 in amino acids: CSAIDRRSNQPQNF. The CDR3 region has the DNA TGCAGTGCTATTGACCGAAGGAGCAATCAGCCCCAGAATTTT. J is TRBJ1-5 and V is TRBV20-1; no clear D. This CDR3 comprises 14 residues. Germline assignment: CDR1 DFQATT and CDR2 SNEGSKA (reference sequence).

On this clonotype itself: Given a much more abundant clone one base away, this may be a read error. V and J are TRBV20-1 and TRBJ2-3; the match to TRBD2 covers 9 bases. The CDR3 has 15 residues. CDR1 and CDR2 from the germline V gene are DFQATT and SNEGSKA (reference sequence). The CDR3 DNA reads TGCAGTGTTAGAATAGCGGGAGATTTAACAGATACGCAGTATTTT. Its protein is CSVRIAGDLTDTQYF.

The sample holds many counts of this clonotype. The CDR3 DNA reads as TGCAGCGTCGAGGGGCGGGGTGGACAAGAGACCCAGTACTTC. Its translation: CSVEGRGGQETQYF. V and J are TRBV29-1 and TRBJ2-5, with D possibly TRBD2 on 6 matching bases. This CDR3 is 14 amino acids long. With 6 bases removed from V and 2 bases from J, the gap between germline ends came to 16 bases. Per germline, CDR1 SQVTM and CDR2 ANQGSEA. The whole variable domain, filled in from reference TRBV29-1 and TRBJ2-5, reads SAVISQKPSRDICQRGTSLTIQCQVDSQVTMMFWYRQQPGQSLTLIATANQGSEATYESGFVIDKFPISRPNLTFSTLTVSNMSPEDSSIYLCSVEGRGGQETQYFGPGTRLLVL.

This clonotype was detected ten times or more. The chain uses TRBV12-3 or TRBV12-4 and TRBJ2-5; a weak D match, TRBD1 (6 bases). V was trimmed by 5 bases and J by 4 bases, leaving 8 bases between them. This CDR3 is 12 amino acids long. CDR3 loop: CASSRQAETQYF. Here the CDR3 DNA reads TGTGCCAGCAGTCGACAGGCAGAGACCCAGTACTTC.

This clonotype was seen ten or more times. The chain couples TRBV12-3 or TRBV12-4 to TRBJ2-4; TRBD1 matches at 9 bases. V shed 5 bases and J 7 bases; nucleotides not matched to a gene: 3. CDR3 size: 13 residues. CDR3 in amino acids: CASSHDRGNIQYF. The CDR3 region has the DNA TGTGCCAGCAGTCATGACAGGGGGAACATTCAGTACTTC.

In its sample, this clonotype was seen a few times. With a much larger clone just one base away, this may be a read error. V usage is TRBV11-3 and J usage is TRBJ2-7, with D possibly matching TRBD1 (6 bases). The germline V gene has CDR1 SGHNT and CDR2 YENEEA. This CDR3 is built from 10 residues. CDR3 nucleotides: TGTTCGAAGGGGGTACAAGAGCAGTACTTC. Protein sequence: CSKGVQEQYF.